The 9 T cell receptor beta chains below all came from one sample that was sequenced in a study of blood T cell repertoires in COVID-19. TCRdb's copy holds only in-frame clones and misses some; the assay was immunoSEQ multiplex PCR. The sample carries tens of thousands of clones, just over 85% recorded once. Sequences were obtained from peripheral blood. Receptor source: a man in his fifties or sixties with active COVID-19.

The rearrangement links TRBV7-2 to TRBJ1-1, with 9 nucleotides matching TRBD1. CDR1 is SGHTA, CDR2 FQGNSA, per germline. The V segment lost 5 bases and the J segment 4 bases; nucleotides outside the gene matches: 2. CDR3 length equals 13 residues. This CDR3 reads CASSRDRVTEAFF. CDR3 DNA: TGTGCCAGCAGCCGGGACAGGGTCACTGAAGCTTTCTTT.

This clone has just one count. CDR3 nucleotides: TGTGCCAGCAGTTACATCATCTACGGGAGCTCTGGAAACACCATATATTTT. This encodes CASSYIIYGSSGNTIYF. The V gene is TRBV6-2 or TRBV6-3, the J gene TRBJ1-3; no clear D gene. CDR3 length equals 17 residues. Germline CDR1 and CDR2: MNHEY and SVGEGT. With 2 bases removed from V and 0 bases from J, the gap between germline ends came to 14 bases.

V gene TRBV5-1 combines with J gene TRBJ1-1; weak D call: TRBD1 (6 bases). CDR3 length: 14 residues. CDR1 SGHRS and CDR2 YFSETQ come from the germline V gene. V was shortened by 4 bases and J by 1 base, with 11 bases between the two germline ends. The CDR3 region is CASSPGTTNTEAFF. The CDR3 DNA reads as TGCGCCAGCAGCCCTGGGACAACGAACACTGAAGCTTTCTTT.

The rearrangement uses TRBV3-1 (or the pseudogene TRBV3-2) and TRBJ2-3; D may be TRBD2 (5 bases). The CDR3 extends over 13 amino acids. CDR1 and CDR2 from the germline V gene are LGHDT and YNNKEL (reference sequence). Trimming stripped 2 bases from V and 6 bases from J, with 9 bases between. The CDR3 is CASSQRWRDTQYF. CDR3 nucleotide sequence: TGTGCCAGCAGCCAAAGGTGGAGGGATACGCAGTATTTT.

CDR3 DNA: TGTGCCAGCAGTTACACCGGGACAGGGGGCGCCTACGAGCAGTACTTC. Translation: CASSYTGTGGAYEQYF. The V and J genes are TRBV6-5 and TRBJ2-7, with 12 nucleotides matching TRBD1. Germline V lookup: CDR1 MNHEY, CDR2 SVGAGI. CDR3 length equals 16 residues. The ends lost 2 bases at V and 2 bases at J; junction bases unmatched: 4.

This chain links TRBV5-1 with TRBJ1-1; D perhaps matches TRBD1 (6 bases). Per the germline V gene, CDR1 is SGHRS and CDR2 is YFSETQ. This CDR3 has 17 residues. V dropped 0 bases and J dropped 1 base, with 16 bases sitting between them. The CDR3 spells CASSLAVLAGANTEAFF. The CDR3 DNA reads TGCGCCAGCAGCTTGGCCGTGCTGGCAGGGGCGAACACTGAAGCTTTCTTT.

The V gene is TRBV7-2, the J gene TRBJ1-3; a possible D gene is TRBD1 (5 bases). The CDR3 consists of 15 residues. Germline V gives CDR1 SGHTA, CDR2 FQGNSA. The V and J ends lost 1 base and 0 bases respectively, with 7 bases between them. As DNA, the CDR3 is TGTGCCAGCAGCTTAGAGGGGTACTCTGGAAACACCATATATTTT. Protein product: CASSLEGYSGNTIYF.

This clone was recorded only once. The rearrangement joins TRBV29-1 to TRBJ1-1; 10 bases are a match to TRBD1. V was clipped by 6 bases and J by 8 bases; unmatched bases: 9. CDR3 size: 13 residues. Germline assignment: CDR1 SQVTM and CDR2 ANQGSEA. CDR3: CSVKRQGAAEAFF. The CDR3, as DNA: TGCAGCGTCAAACGACAGGGGGCGGCGGAAGCTTTCTTT.

In its sample, this clone ranks as medium-sized. This chain links TRBV13 with TRBJ1-3; no definite D call. The CDR3 sequence is 12 residues long. The V gene's germline CDR1 is PRHDT and CDR2 FYEKMQ (reference sequence). V lost 2 bases and J 4 bases, leaving 3 bases between the germline ends. The CDR3 sequence: CASSLQGNTIYF. DNA of the CDR3: TGTGCCAGCAGCTTACAAGGAAACACCATATATTTT.